This TCR beta chain is from a study of shared clonotypes between healthy human individuals. Study-wide results and limits: Larger estimated richness was generally seen in naive subsets than in memory subsets.

V lost 4 bases, J lost 6 bases, and 13 bases stayed unmatched. Germline V gives CDR1 LGHNA, CDR2 YNFKEQ. The CDR3 length is 16 residues. In this sample, this clone turned up once. The antigen remains unidentified. The data were produced by immunoSEQ multiplex PCR, yet TCRdb's version contains in-frame clones alone and is incomplete. Here the sample spans approximately 2,200,000 clones, just over 90% being singletons. Only CD45RO-negative cells positively selected for CCR7 counted as naive CD8 cells, so terminally differentiated effector memory CD45RA+ cells were excluded. Sequenced sample: naive CD8+ T cells from PBMCs. The receptor comes from a man between 18 and 35 years old in good health. Some clones in this sample may be carry-over from other donors' samples. This chain uses TRBV4-2 with TRBJ2-7; 9 positions agree with TRBD2. The chain's CDR3 is CASSLRDIAGVGEQYF. CDR3 in DNA: TGTGCCAGCAGCCTCCGGGATATAGCGGGAGTAGGCGAGCAGTACTTC.